Shown below are 10 T cell receptor beta chains from a single sample sequenced in a study of blood T cell repertoires in COVID-19. Assay: immunoSEQ multiplex PCR; the TCRdb copy retains only in-frame clones and omits some. The sample yields roughly 230,000 clones, around 90% seen once. The sample consisted of peripheral blood. The source is a woman aged 60-75 years with COVID-19, enrolled during active disease.

The chain uses TRBV5-1 and TRBJ2-5; 7 bases map to TRBD1. V was clipped by 5 bases and J by 5 bases; unmatched bases: 12. Germline V gene data show CDR1 as SGHRS and CDR2 as YFSETQ. This CDR3 comprises 15 residues. The CDR3 DNA reads as TGCGCCAGCAGGGTTACAGGGGATGACGAGGAGACCCAGTACTTC. Translated, it gives CASRVTGDDEETQYF.

V usage is TRBV6-6 and J usage is TRBJ2-5, with D perhaps TRBD2 (7 bases). This CDR3 has 14 amino acids. Germline V lookup: CDR1 MNHNY, CDR2 SVGAGI (reference sequence). The V end was cut by 6 bases, the J end by 2 bases, with 13 bases between. CDR3 region: CASRAGGRQETQYF. The CDR3 DNA reads as TGTGCCAGCAGGGCCGGGGGGCGTCAAGAGACCCAGTACTTC.

This clone was counted between two and nine times. The rearrangement links TRBV3-1 (or the pseudogene TRBV3-2) to TRBJ1-2; D is unclear. The germline V gene has CDR1 LGHDT and CDR2 YNNKEL (reference sequence). CDR3 length equals 16 residues. Between the trimmed V and J ends, which lost 0 bases and 4 bases, there was a span of 15 bases. CDR3 sequence reads: CASSQDAEGSRYGYTF. DNA of the CDR3: TGTGCCAGCAGCCAAGATGCCGAAGGGAGTCGCTATGGCTACACCTTC.

This clone is a singleton in its sample. V gene TRBV4-3 combines with J gene TRBJ2-1, with D perhaps matching TRBD1 (6 bases). Trimming took 0 bases from V and 9 from J, leaving 15 bases between them. Germline CDR1 and CDR2: LGHNA and YSLEER. The CDR3 covers 15 residues. CDR3 sequence (DNA): TGCGCCAGCAGCCAAGAGCAGGGGTCATTCGGTGAGCAGTTCTTC. Its protein is CASSQEQGSFGEQFF.

The table lists this clone with a few counts. The chain combines TRBV19 with TRBJ1-5; 9 nucleotides align to TRBD1. This CDR3 spans 15 amino acids. V lost 3 bases and J lost 4; bases outside the gene matches: 4. Per germline, CDR1 LNHDA and CDR2 SQIVND (reference sequence). The CDR3 sequence is CASSIGTGRNQPQHF. The CDR3 nucleotides read TGTGCCAGTAGTATCGGGACAGGGCGAAATCAGCCCCAGCATTTT.

This chain links TRBV9 with TRBJ2-1; 8 bases match TRBD2. The junction had 8 bases not matched to a gene; V was cut back by 2 bases and J by 7 bases. CDR3 length: 15 residues. Germline V gene data show CDR1 as SGDLS and CDR2 as YYNGEE. This CDR3 is CASSVGGGTENEQFF. DNA of the CDR3: TGTGCCAGCAGCGTCGGCGGGGGGACCGAGAATGAGCAGTTCTTC.

The chain has TRBV19 and TRBJ1-2; 8 nucleotides agree with TRBD1. The V and J ends lost 6 bases and 3 bases, in that order; junction bases with no gene match: 6. CDR3 length: 14 amino acids. The germline CDR1 and CDR2 sequences are LNHDA and SQIVND (reference sequence). The CDR3 reads CASSRTGNDYGYTF. Here the CDR3 DNA reads TGTGCCAGTAGCAGGACAGGGAACGACTATGGCTACACCTTC.

The table lists this clone with a count of one. The J gene is TRBJ1-2, the V gene TRBV4-3, with 7 bases lining up with TRBD1. After removal of 4 bases from V and 2 bases from J, the junction contained 7 bases not matched to a gene. This CDR3 comprises 15 residues. Germline CDR1 and CDR2: LGHNA and YSLEER. The CDR3 here is CASSPAGQLNYGYTF. The CDR3 DNA sequence: TGCGCCAGCAGCCCTGCGGGACAGCTAAACTATGGCTACACCTTC.

This rearrangement joins TRBV3-1 (or the pseudogene TRBV3-2) to TRBJ1-4, with D possibly being TRBD1 (5 bases). This CDR3 has 16 residues. CDR1 and CDR2 from the germline V gene are LGHDT and YNNKEL (reference sequence). V was trimmed by 1 base and J by 0 bases, leaving 9 bases between them. Written as DNA, the CDR3 is TGTGCCAGCAGCCAAGGGACAAAAGCAACTAATGAAAAACTGTTTTTT. Protein product: CASSQGTKATNEKLFF.

This chain's CDR3 is CASSSPGQGMDRAFF. CDR3 nucleotides: TGTGCCAGCAGTTCACCGGGACAGGGGATGGATAGGGCTTTCTTT. The chain has TRBV6-5 and TRBJ1-1; TRBD1 aligns across 10 bases. V lost 4 bases to trimming and J lost 11 bases; unmatched junction nucleotides: 13. Germline V gene lookup returns CDR1 MNHEY and CDR2 SVGAGI. CDR3 length: 15 amino acids.